Below, one T cell receptor (beta chain) is given with its context. The data stem from a study of T cells in Graves' hyperthyroidism and ophthalmopathy. Authors of the study amplified TCR beta CDR3 regions from RNA transcripts. First-round RT-PCR targeting the TCR CDR3 was performed with the HTBI primer set. Each CDR3 protein is one row after TCRdb ran MiXCR on the multiplex PCR reads. The sample includes about 710,000 distinct CDR3 sequences, roughly 15% of them seen just once. V was shortened by 1 base and J by 0 bases, with 7 bases between the two germline ends. Germline-derived CDR1 and CDR2 are MGHRA and YSYEKL. The CDR3 has 16 amino acids.

This TCR was sampled from a man between 18 and 29 years old with Graves' hyperthyroidism. V gene TRBV4-1 combines with J gene TRBJ2-6; D gene ambiguous. What was sequenced was blood. The CDR3 DNA sequence: TGCGCCAGCAGCCAAGTTCCGGGCTCTGGGGCCAACGTCCTGACTTTC. Amino acids: CASSQVPGSGANVLTF.